The following is a T cell receptor (beta chain) sequence with its context. A read error may account for a junction end that differs from germline. This sample is drawn from a study of tumor and adjacent non-tumor tissue in lung cancer. No cell sorting was done before RNA was extracted from the tissue. This non-tumor lung sample came from over 3 cm beyond the tumor edge. The library came from three nested PCR rounds adapted from ARM-PCR protocols. Each CDR3 protein gets one entry after TCRdb re-called the multiplex PCR reads with MiXCR. This sample has 90,000 to 100,000 distinct CDR3 sequences, with less than 85% found just once. The TCR was taken from a man aged 60 to 69 with small cell lung cancer. Sequenced sample: distant non-tumor lung tissue.

CDR3 in DNA: TGTGCCAGCAGCCAAGACCCGGAGCTCTATGAGCGGTACTTC. It translates to CASSQDPELYERYF. The V call is TRBV4-2, the J call TRBJ2-7, with D uncertain. The germline gives CDR1 LGHNA, CDR2 YNFKEQ. This CDR3 comprises 14 residues.